These T cell receptor beta chains were read from a single sample in a study of T-cell reconstitution after alpha-beta-depleted transplantation in children. A single record per CDR3 protein comes from TCRdb applying MiXCR to the PCR reads. The data hold over 550,000 distinct CDR3 sequences, with about 10% observed a single time. This material consisted of PBMCs from the stem cell graft donor, taken from the stem cell graft. The receptors derive from a human donor who donated a stem cell graft to a child with acute myeloid leukemia. The CDR3 runs from the conserved cysteine through the conserved F or W. The D gene is left open where the match is weak. Some rows have no size entry. The others give once, few or many, or a class for an expanded clone.

cdr3_nt: TGCGCCAGCAGCCCGAAGACAGACCGGAGGACTGAAGCTTTCTTT; cdr3_aa: CASSPKTDRRTEAFF; clone_size: few; d_call: .; v_call: TRBV5-1; j_call: TRBJ1-1
cdr3_nt: TGTGCCAGCAGCTACAAGGGACTTCAAGAGACCCAGTACTTC; cdr3_aa: CASSYKGLQETQYF; clone_size: few; d_call: .; v_call: TRBV9; j_call: TRBJ2-5
cdr3_nt: TGCAGCGTTGAGAGCGGACAGGGTGGCGGGAGAGGGATTGATGAGCAGTTCTTC; cdr3_aa: CSVESGQGGGRGIDEQFF; clone_size: .; d_call: .; v_call: TRBV29-1; j_call: TRBJ2-1
cdr3_nt: TGTGCCAGCAGCCCTTCTTCGAATTCACCCCTCCACTTT; cdr3_aa: CASSPSSNSPLHF; clone_size: .; d_call: .; v_call: TRBV6-1; j_call: TRBJ1-6
cdr3_nt: TGTGCCAGCAGTTCGGGCCTCGAGAGGGAGCAGTTCTTC; cdr3_aa: CASSSGLEREQFF; clone_size: .; d_call: .; v_call: TRBV2; j_call: TRBJ2-1
cdr3_nt: TGTGCCAGCAGCCGATTAGCGGGAGGGAGCTCCTACAATGAGCAGTTCTTC; cdr3_aa: CASSRLAGGSSYNEQFF; clone_size: few; d_call: TRBD2; v_call: TRBV6-1; j_call: TRBJ2-1
cdr3_nt: TGTGCCATCAGTAACCCGGACCACACAGATACGCAGTATTTT; cdr3_aa: CAISNPDHTDTQYF; clone_size: many; d_call: .; v_call: TRBV10-3; j_call: TRBJ2-3
cdr3_nt: TGCAGTGCTAGAGTGGCGGGAGCCTCCCACGAGCAGTACTTC; cdr3_aa: CSARVAGASHEQYF; clone_size: .; d_call: TRBD2; v_call: TRBV20-1; j_call: TRBJ2-7
cdr3_nt: TGCAGTGCTAGAGATACCGGGGGGGAGATGAGGTACAATGAGCAGTTCTTC; cdr3_aa: CSARDTGGEMRYNEQFF; clone_size: .; d_call: TRBD2; v_call: TRBV20-1; j_call: TRBJ2-1
cdr3_nt: TGCAGCGTTGAGGTCGCCCTCGCAGATACGCAGTATTTT; cdr3_aa: CSVEVALADTQYF; clone_size: many; d_call: .; v_call: TRBV29-1; j_call: TRBJ2-3
cdr3_nt: TGTGCCAGCAGTTTACCAGGAGCAGGGACCCAGTACTTC; cdr3_aa: CASSLPGAGTQYF; clone_size: many; d_call: .; v_call: TRBV12-3/TRBV12-4; j_call: TRBJ2-5
cdr3_nt: TGTGCCAGCAGCCCTTCTCCTGCCGGGACTAGCGGGAGAATGGTTGTCCACGAGCAGTACTTC; cdr3_aa: CASSPSPAGTSGRMVVHEQYF; clone_size: .; d_call: TRBD2; v_call: TRBV11-2; j_call: TRBJ2-7
cdr3_nt: TGTGCCAGCAGCTTACATCAGTCGTATAGCAATCAGCCCCAGCATTTT; cdr3_aa: CASSLHQSYSNQPQHF; clone_size: few; d_call: .; v_call: TRBV5-6; j_call: TRBJ1-5
cdr3_nt: TGCAGTGCTTACACTTTTATAGTCTCTGGGGCCAACGTCCTGACTTTC; cdr3_aa: CSAYTFIVSGANVLTF; clone_size: many; d_call: .; v_call: TRBV20-1; j_call: TRBJ2-6
cdr3_nt: TGCAGTGCTGGGATAGCGAGCGAGCAGTTCTTC; cdr3_aa: CSAGIASEQFF; clone_size: .; d_call: .; v_call: TRBV20-1; j_call: TRBJ2-1
cdr3_nt: TGTGCCAGCAGCAGGGTCCCGGGACTAGCGGGAGGCGAGCAGTACTTC; cdr3_aa: CASSRVPGLAGGEQYF; clone_size: few; d_call: TRBD2; v_call: TRBV14; j_call: TRBJ2-7
cdr3_nt: TGTGCCAGCTCACCACCCGGGACAGCCTACGAGCAGTACTTC; cdr3_aa: CASSPPGTAYEQYF; clone_size: many; d_call: TRBD1; v_call: TRBV18; j_call: TRBJ2-7
cdr3_nt: TGCGCCAGCAGCTTCGGACTCCTAGCTACAGATACGCAGTATTTT; cdr3_aa: CASSFGLLATDTQYF; clone_size: few; d_call: .; v_call: TRBV5-1; j_call: TRBJ2-3
cdr3_nt: TGTGCCAGCAGCTTAGCGGGAGGCTTAGATACGCAGTATTTT; cdr3_aa: CASSLAGGLDTQYF; clone_size: many; d_call: TRBD2; v_call: TRBV7-3; j_call: TRBJ2-3
cdr3_nt: TGTGCCAGCAGTTTAGACCGACAGGGGGTCCACAATGAGCAGTTCTTC; cdr3_aa: CASSLDRQGVHNEQFF; clone_size: .; d_call: TRBD1; v_call: TRBV12-3/TRBV12-4; j_call: TRBJ2-1
cdr3_nt: TGTGCCAGCAGCGAGGCATTTGACAGGGTCTCCTACAATGAGCAGTTCTTC; cdr3_aa: CASSEAFDRVSYNEQFF; clone_size: few; d_call: TRBD1; v_call: TRBV9; j_call: TRBJ2-1
cdr3_nt: TGCAGCGTTCGGGGAAGGGGGATTCTAAACGAGCAGTACTTC; cdr3_aa: CSVRGRGILNEQYF; clone_size: .; d_call: .; v_call: TRBV29-1; j_call: TRBJ2-7
cdr3_nt: TGTGCCAGCAGTTTAGTTTCGGCGGGAATTTCCTACAATGAGCAGTTCTTC; cdr3_aa: CASSLVSAGISYNEQFF; clone_size: few; d_call: .; v_call: TRBV12-3/TRBV12-4; j_call: TRBJ2-1
cdr3_nt: TGCGCCAGCAGCTTCGGGGACTCCTCCTACAATGAGCAGTTCTTC; cdr3_aa: CASSFGDSSYNEQFF; clone_size: few; d_call: .; v_call: TRBV5-1; j_call: TRBJ2-1
cdr3_nt: TGTGCCAGCCGTTCCGCGGGAGATAGCACAGATACGCAGTATTTT; cdr3_aa: CASRSAGDSTDTQYF; clone_size: many; d_call: TRBD2; v_call: TRBV7-6; j_call: TRBJ2-3
cdr3_nt: TGCGCCAGCAGCCAAGAGCCGACAGGGACCCGCGAGCAGTACTTC; cdr3_aa: CASSQEPTGTREQYF; clone_size: few; d_call: TRBD1; v_call: TRBV4-3; j_call: TRBJ2-7
cdr3_nt: TGTGCCAGCAGCTTAGCGGGGTTGGAACACACAGATACGCAGTATTTT; cdr3_aa: CASSLAGLEHTDTQYF; clone_size: .; d_call: .; v_call: TRBV7-9; j_call: TRBJ2-3
cdr3_nt: TGTGCCAGCAGCTTAGGCTCTGGGGAAGGGGCCCAGTACTTC; cdr3_aa: CASSLGSGEGAQYF; clone_size: many; d_call: .; v_call: TRBV7-9; j_call: TRBJ2-5
cdr3_nt: TGTGCCAGCAGCTTATGGGACCCCGCGAACACCGGGGAGCTGTTTTTT; cdr3_aa: CASSLWDPANTGELFF; clone_size: few; d_call: .; v_call: TRBV7-6; j_call: TRBJ2-2
cdr3_nt: TGTGCCAGCAGCGGCGCCGGGACTAGCGGGGCCTACGAGCAGTACTTC; cdr3_aa: CASSGAGTSGAYEQYF; clone_size: .; d_call: TRBD2; v_call: TRBV13; j_call: TRBJ2-7
cdr3_nt: TGTGCCAGCAGCCAAGGGGCGGGTTTAACCTACGAGCAGTACTTC; cdr3_aa: CASSQGAGLTYEQYF; clone_size: .; d_call: .; v_call: TRBV4-2; j_call: TRBJ2-7
cdr3_nt: TGTGCCAGCAGTTCGGGGCAGGGCGACACTGAAGCTTTCTTT; cdr3_aa: CASSSGQGDTEAFF; clone_size: few; d_call: .; v_call: TRBV12-3/TRBV12-4; j_call: TRBJ1-1
cdr3_nt: TGTGCCAGCCGAAGCCTAGGGGCCAACGTCCTGACTTTC; cdr3_aa: CASRSLGANVLTF; clone_size: few; d_call: .; v_call: TRBV7-8; j_call: TRBJ2-6
cdr3_nt: TGTGCCAGCTCACCAAATAGGCAGCCACCCTACGAGCAGTACTTC; cdr3_aa: CASSPNRQPPYEQYF; clone_size: .; d_call: .; v_call: TRBV18; j_call: TRBJ2-7
cdr3_nt: TGTGCCAGCAGCCAAGATCCGGCTAGCGGCTACAATGAGCAGTTCTTC; cdr3_aa: CASSQDPASGYNEQFF; clone_size: few; d_call: TRBD2; v_call: TRBV3-1; j_call: TRBJ2-1
cdr3_nt: TGCAGCGTTGATGTTTGGAAGAGCGCCGAGACCCAGTACTTC; cdr3_aa: CSVDVWKSAETQYF; clone_size: many; d_call: .; v_call: TRBV29-1; j_call: TRBJ2-5
cdr3_nt: TGCGCCAGCAGCTTGGAGGGACTATATATCGCCGGGGAGCTGTTTTTT; cdr3_aa: CASSLEGLYIAGELFF; clone_size: many; d_call: TRBD2; v_call: TRBV5-1; j_call: TRBJ2-2
cdr3_nt: TGTGCCAGCAGTTACGCCGCCTTCCTGGGGCAGTACTTC; cdr3_aa: CASSYAAFLGQYF; clone_size: .; d_call: .; v_call: TRBV6-2/TRBV6-3; j_call: TRBJ2-7
cdr3_nt: TGCGCCAGCAGCCCGCTGGGCAGGGCAGCTGAAGCTTTCTTT; cdr3_aa: CASSPLGRAAEAFF; clone_size: .; d_call: .; v_call: TRBV5-1; j_call: TRBJ1-1
cdr3_nt: TGTGCCATCAGTGAGTTTAGCGGGATGAACACCGGGGAGCTGTTTTTT; cdr3_aa: CAISEFSGMNTGELFF; clone_size: many; d_call: TRBD2; v_call: TRBV10-3; j_call: TRBJ2-2
cdr3_nt: TGCAGCGGGAGGGACAATGAGCAGTTCTTC; cdr3_aa: CSGRDNEQFF; clone_size: many; d_call: .; v_call: TRBV29-1; j_call: TRBJ2-1
cdr3_nt: TGTGCCAGCAGTCTCAGCGGGAGGGGGGTAGATACGCAGTATTTT; cdr3_aa: CASSLSGRGVDTQYF; clone_size: .; d_call: TRBD2; v_call: TRBV12-3/TRBV12-4; j_call: TRBJ2-3
cdr3_nt: TGTGCCTGGAGTCTGGTGGCCGGCACAGATACGCAGTATTTT; cdr3_aa: CAWSLVAGTDTQYF; clone_size: .; d_call: .; v_call: TRBV30; j_call: TRBJ2-3
cdr3_nt: TGTGCCAGCAGCCGGGCTAGCGGTGATAACAATGAGCAGTTCTTC; cdr3_aa: CASSRASGDNNEQFF; clone_size: few; d_call: TRBD2; v_call: TRBV4-2; j_call: TRBJ2-1
cdr3_nt: TGTGCCAGCAGTTGGCGACAGGGGGGAGGAGGGGAGCTGTTTTTT; cdr3_aa: CASSWRQGGGGELFF; clone_size: many; d_call: TRBD1; v_call: TRBV25-1; j_call: TRBJ2-2
cdr3_nt: TGCGCCAGCAGCCGGACACTATCCTACGAGCAGTACTTC; cdr3_aa: CASSRTLSYEQYF; clone_size: .; d_call: .; v_call: TRBV4-3; j_call: TRBJ2-7
cdr3_nt: TGCAGTGCTAGCTCAGCGGGAAGTTGGAATGAGCAGTTCTTC; cdr3_aa: CSASSAGSWNEQFF; clone_size: few; d_call: TRBD2; v_call: TRBV20-1; j_call: TRBJ2-1